The clone carrying this T cell receptor (beta chain) was seen ten or more times. Antigen unknown. In TCRdb, the RACE reads were re-called with MiXCR into one record per CDR3 protein. This table holds 210,000 or so distinct CDR3 sequences, under 25% found once. Time point reported: patch test 3, about 24 weeks after DPC sensitization. Treatment: therapeutic diphenylcyclopropenone sensitization with weekly scalp DPC. Sample donors consisted of patients with alopecia, aged 18 to 70 years, who were suitable for DPC. This CDR3 is built from 14 residues. V was trimmed by 5 bases and J by 6 bases, leaving 14 bases between them. In germline, CDR1 is SQVTM, CDR2 ANQGSEA. These data belong to a study of human T cells and chemical hapten exposure. General observations from the study: Patch test score rose with PT1 expanded TCR count, significant at thresholds 8, 16 and 32, not 4. Unchanged with DPC sensitization were TCRs above 1 in 1000 frequency. Versus controls, expanded TCRs had significantly more large CDR3 similarity clusters.

The receptor was derived from a woman aged 40 to 50 with alopecia areata. Some clones in this sample may be carry-over from other donors' samples. The sample here was whole blood, taken in connection with sensitization to the hapten diphenylcyclopropenone (DPC). The chain recombines TRBV29-1 with TRBJ1-6; D not resolved. Here the CDR3 reads CSVTVGDPNSPLHF. The CDR3 nucleotides are TGCAGCGTTACCGTTGGGGATCCTAATTCACCCCTCCACTTT.